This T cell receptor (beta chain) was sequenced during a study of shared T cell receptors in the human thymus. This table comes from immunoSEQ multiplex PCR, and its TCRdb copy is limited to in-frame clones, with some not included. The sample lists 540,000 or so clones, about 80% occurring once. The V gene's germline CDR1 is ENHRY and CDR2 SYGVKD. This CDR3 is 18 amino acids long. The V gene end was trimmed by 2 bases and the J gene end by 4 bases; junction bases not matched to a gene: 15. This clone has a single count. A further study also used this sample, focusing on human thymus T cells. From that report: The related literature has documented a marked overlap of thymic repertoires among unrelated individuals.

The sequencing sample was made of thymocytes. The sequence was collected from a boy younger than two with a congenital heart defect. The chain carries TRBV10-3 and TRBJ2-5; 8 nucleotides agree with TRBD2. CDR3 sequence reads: CAISEELPGLETLETQYF. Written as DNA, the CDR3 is TGTGCCATCAGTGAGGAACTACCGGGACTAGAAACCTTAGAGACCCAGTACTTC.